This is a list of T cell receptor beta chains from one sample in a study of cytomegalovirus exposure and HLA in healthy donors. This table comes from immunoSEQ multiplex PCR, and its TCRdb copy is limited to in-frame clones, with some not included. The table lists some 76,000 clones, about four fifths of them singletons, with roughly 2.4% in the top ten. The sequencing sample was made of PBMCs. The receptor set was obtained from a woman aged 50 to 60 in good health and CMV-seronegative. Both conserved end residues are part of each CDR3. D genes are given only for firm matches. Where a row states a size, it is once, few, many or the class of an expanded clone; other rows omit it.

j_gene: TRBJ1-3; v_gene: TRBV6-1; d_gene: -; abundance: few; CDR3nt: TGTGCCAGCAGCAGGGATTCTGGAAACACCATATATTTT; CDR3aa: CASSRDSGNTIYF
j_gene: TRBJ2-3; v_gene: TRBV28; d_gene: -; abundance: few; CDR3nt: TGTGCCAGCAGCCTCCTCTCATCGGGCACAGATACGCAGTATTTT; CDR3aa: CASSLLSSGTDTQYF
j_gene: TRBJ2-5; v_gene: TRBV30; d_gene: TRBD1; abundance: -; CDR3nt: TGTGCCTACGACAGGGGGAGACAAGAGACCCAGTACTTC; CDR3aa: CAYDRGRQETQYF
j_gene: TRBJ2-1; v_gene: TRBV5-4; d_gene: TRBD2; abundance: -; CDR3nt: TGTGCCAGCAGTCCTAGCGGGCATGAGCAGTTCTTC; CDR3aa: CASSPSGHEQFF
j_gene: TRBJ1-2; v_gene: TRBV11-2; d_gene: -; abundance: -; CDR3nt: TGTGCCAGCAGCTTAGCGGAGGAGGGCTACACCTTC; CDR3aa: CASSLAEEGYTF
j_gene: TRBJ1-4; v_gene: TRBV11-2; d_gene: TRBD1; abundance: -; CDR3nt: TGTGCCAGCAAGGCTGAAGAAGGGACAGGAGAAAAACTGTTTTTT; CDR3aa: CASKAEEGTGEKLFF
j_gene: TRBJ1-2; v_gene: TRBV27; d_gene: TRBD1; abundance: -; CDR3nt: TGTGCCAGCACGCCGGCACAGGGGGTGAACTATGGCTACACCTTC; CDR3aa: CASTPAQGVNYGYTF
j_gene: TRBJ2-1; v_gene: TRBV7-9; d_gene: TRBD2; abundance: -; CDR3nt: TGTGCCAGCAGCGGGGGACTAGCGGGGGGTTACAATGAGCAGTTCTTC; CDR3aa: CASSGGLAGGYNEQFF
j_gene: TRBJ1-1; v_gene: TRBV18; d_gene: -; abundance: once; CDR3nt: TGTGCCAGCTCATCGAGTACAGTTAACACTGAAGCTTTCTTT; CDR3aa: CASSSSTVNTEAFF
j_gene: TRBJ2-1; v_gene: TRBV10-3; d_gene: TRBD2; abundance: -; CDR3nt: TGTGCCATCGCGGCGGCAGGTCGGGAGGGGTATAATGAGCAGTTCTTC; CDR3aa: CAIAAAGREGYNEQFF
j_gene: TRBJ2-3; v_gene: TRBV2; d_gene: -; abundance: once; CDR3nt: TGTGCCAGCAGCGGGGTTTGGGGAGATACGCAGTATTTT; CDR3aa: CASSGVWGDTQYF
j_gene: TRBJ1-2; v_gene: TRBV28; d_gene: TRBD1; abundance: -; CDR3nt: TGTGCCAGCAACGGGCACGTGGACAGGGGGCGCAGGAACTATGGCTACACCTTC; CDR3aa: CASNGHVDRGRRNYGYTF
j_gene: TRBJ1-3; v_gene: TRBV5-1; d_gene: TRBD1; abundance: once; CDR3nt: TGCGCCAGCAGCTTGCGGACAGGGGGAAGAAACACCATATATTTT; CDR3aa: CASSLRTGGRNTIYF
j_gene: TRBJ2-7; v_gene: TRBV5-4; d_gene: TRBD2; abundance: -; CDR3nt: TGTGCCAGCAGCCAGGGGCGGGAGGGCCGGGAGTACGAGCAGTACTTC; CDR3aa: CASSQGREGREYEQYF
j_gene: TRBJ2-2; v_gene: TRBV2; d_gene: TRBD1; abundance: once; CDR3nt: TGTGCCAGCAAATTACAGGGGTGGAACACCGGGGAGCTGTTTTTT; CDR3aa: CASKLQGWNTGELFF
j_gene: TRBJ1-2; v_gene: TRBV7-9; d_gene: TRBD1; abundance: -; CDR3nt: TGTGCCAGTTTGACAGGGGACTTATACTACACCTTC; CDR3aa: CASLTGDLYYTF
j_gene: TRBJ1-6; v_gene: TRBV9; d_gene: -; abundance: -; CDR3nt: TGTGCCAGCAGCGTCCGAGCCGAGAATTCACCCCTCCACTTT; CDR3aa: CASSVRAENSPLHF
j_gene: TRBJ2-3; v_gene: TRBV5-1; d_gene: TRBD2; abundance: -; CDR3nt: TGCGCCAGCAGCTCGGGACTAGCGAACACAGATACGCAGTATTTT; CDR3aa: CASSSGLANTDTQYF
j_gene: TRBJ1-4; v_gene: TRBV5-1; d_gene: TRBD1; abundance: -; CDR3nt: TGCGCCAGCAGCTTGGAACAGGGGGGGGGTAATGAAAAACTGTTTTTT; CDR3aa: CASSLEQGGGNEKLFF
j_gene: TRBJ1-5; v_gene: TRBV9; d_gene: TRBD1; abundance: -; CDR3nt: TGTGCCAGCAGCGCCGGGACAGGAAATCAGCCCCAGCATTTT; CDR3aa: CASSAGTGNQPQHF
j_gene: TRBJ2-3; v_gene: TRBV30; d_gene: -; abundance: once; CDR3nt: TGTGCCTGGAGTGTCGGGGGGCCCACAGATACGCAGTATTTT; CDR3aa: CAWSVGGPTDTQYF
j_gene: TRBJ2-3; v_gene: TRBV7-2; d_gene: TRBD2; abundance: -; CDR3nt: TGTGCCAGCAGCTTAGGGTTAGTAGCGGGATCAGATACGCAGTATTTT; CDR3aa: CASSLGLVAGSDTQYF
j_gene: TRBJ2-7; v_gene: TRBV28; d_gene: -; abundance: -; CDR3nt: TGTGCCAGCAGTAAGACCGGGGATGTATGGCAAGAGACCTACGAGCAGTACTTC; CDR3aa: CASSKTGDVWQETYEQYF
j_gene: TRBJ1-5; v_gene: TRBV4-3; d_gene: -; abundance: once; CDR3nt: TGCGCCAGCAGCCAAGAAGGGGGAAATCAGCCCCAGCATTTT; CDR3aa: CASSQEGGNQPQHF
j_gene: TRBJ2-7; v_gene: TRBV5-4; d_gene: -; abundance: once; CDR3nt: TGTGCCAGCAGCAATGGGGAGGTAAAACACTACGAGCAGTACTTC; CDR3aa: CASSNGEVKHYEQYF
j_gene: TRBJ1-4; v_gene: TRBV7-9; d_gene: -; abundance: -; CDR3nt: TGTGCCAGCAGTAGTGGACAGCACCATGAAAAACTGTTTTTT; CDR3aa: CASSSGQHHEKLFF
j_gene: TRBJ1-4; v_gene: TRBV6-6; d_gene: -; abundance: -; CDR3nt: TGTGCCAGCAGTTACCAGGGGCTGTTAAAACTGTTTTTT; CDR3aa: CASSYQGLLKLFF
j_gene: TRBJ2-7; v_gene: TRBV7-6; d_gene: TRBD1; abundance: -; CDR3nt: TGTGCCAGCAGCTTAGACTTGGACAGGGGGATGTACGAGCAGTACTTC; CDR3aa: CASSLDLDRGMYEQYF
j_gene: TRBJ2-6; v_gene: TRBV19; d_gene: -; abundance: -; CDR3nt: TGTGCCAGTAGTATAGATATCCTACGTATTGTCTCTGGGGCCAACGTCCTGACTTTC; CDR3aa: CASSIDILRIVSGANVLTF
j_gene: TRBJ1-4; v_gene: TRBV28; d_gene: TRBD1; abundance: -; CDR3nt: TGTGCCAGCAAGGGACAGGGCGGCGATGAAAAACTGTTTTTT; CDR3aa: CASKGQGGDEKLFF
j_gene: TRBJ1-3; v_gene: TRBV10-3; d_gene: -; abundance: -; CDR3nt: TGTGCCACCCGAGACAGGTCCTACTCTTTATCTGGAAACACCATATATTTT; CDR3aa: CATRDRSYSLSGNTIYF
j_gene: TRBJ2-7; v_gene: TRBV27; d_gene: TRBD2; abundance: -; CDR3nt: TGTGCCAGCAGTACCAGCGGGAGTGGCGAGCAGTACTTC; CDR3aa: CASSTSGSGEQYF
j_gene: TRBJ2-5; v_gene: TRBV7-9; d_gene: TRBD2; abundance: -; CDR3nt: TGTGCCAGCAGCTCGGTGATAGCGGGGGCCCAAGAGACCCAGTACTTC; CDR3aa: CASSSVIAGAQETQYF
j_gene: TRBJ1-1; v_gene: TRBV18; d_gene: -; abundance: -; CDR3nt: TGTGCCAGCTACGGAGGGGCAGAGGCGAATGAAGCTTTCTTT; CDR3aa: CASYGGAEANEAFF
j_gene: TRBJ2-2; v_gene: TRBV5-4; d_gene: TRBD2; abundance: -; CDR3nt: TGTGCCAGCAGCCCGCGACTAGCGGGTGGCACCGGGGAGCTGTTTTTT; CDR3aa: CASSPRLAGGTGELFF
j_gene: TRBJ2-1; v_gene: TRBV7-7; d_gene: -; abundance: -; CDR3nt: TGTGCTAGCAGCTTAGGTGGCCAGGCTGAGCAGTTCTTC; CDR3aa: CASSLGGQAEQFF
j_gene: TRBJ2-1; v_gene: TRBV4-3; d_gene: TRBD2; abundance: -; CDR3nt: TGCGCCAGCAGCCAAGACCGGACTAGCGGGGGGGTGCAGGAGCAGTTCTTC; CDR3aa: CASSQDRTSGGVQEQFF
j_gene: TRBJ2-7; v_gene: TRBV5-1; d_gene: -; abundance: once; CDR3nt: TGCGCCAGCAGCTCACAGGCCAGTTCGGACGAGCAGTACTTC; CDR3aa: CASSSQASSDEQYF
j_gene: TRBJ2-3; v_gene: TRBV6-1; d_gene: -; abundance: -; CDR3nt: TGTGCCAGCAGACACCTAGATACGCAGTATTTT; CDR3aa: CASRHLDTQYF
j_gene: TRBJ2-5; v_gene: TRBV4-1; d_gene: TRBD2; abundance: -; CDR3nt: TGCGCCAGCAGCCTCCTAGCGGGGGGGGAAGAGACCCAGTACTTC; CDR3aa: CASSLLAGGEETQYF
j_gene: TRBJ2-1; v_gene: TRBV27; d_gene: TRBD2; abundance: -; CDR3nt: TGTGCCAGCAGTTTTCGGCTAGCGGAGTACAATGAGCAGTTCTTC; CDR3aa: CASSFRLAEYNEQFF
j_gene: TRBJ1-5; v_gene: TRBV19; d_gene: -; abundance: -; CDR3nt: TGTGCCAGTAGGGGCGACGGAAGCAATCAGCCCCAGCATTTT; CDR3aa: CASRGDGSNQPQHF
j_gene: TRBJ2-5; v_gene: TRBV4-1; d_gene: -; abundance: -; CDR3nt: TGCGCCAGCAGCCACCCCGTAGCGGATTTAGGGAAAGAGACCCAGTACTTC; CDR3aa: CASSHPVADLGKETQYF
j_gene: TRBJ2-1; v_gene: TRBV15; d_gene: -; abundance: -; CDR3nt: TGTGCCACCAACAGAGAATCCACAATCAATGAGCAGTTCTTC; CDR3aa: CATNRESTINEQFF
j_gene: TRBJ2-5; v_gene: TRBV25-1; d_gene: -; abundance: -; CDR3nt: TGTGCCAGCAGTGAATACGGCAGGCAAGAGACCCAGTACTTC; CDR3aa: CASSEYGRQETQYF
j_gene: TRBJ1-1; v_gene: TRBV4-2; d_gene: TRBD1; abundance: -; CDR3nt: TGTGCCAGCAGCCAATCGACAGGGGAGAACACTGAAGCTTTCTTT; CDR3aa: CASSQSTGENTEAFF
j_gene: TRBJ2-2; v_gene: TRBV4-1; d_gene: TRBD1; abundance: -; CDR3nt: TGCGCCAGCAGCCATCTCCCGGGACAGGCGCGTCGCACCGGGGAGCTGTTTTTT; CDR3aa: CASSHLPGQARRTGELFF
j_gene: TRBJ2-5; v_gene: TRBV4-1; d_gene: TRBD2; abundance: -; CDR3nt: TGCGCCAGCAGCCAAGGACTAGCGGGGGAGACCCAGTACTTC; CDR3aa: CASSQGLAGETQYF
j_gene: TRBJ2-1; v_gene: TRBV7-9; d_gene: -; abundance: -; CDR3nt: TGTGCCAGCAGCTTAGTATCTTACAATGAGCAGTTCTTC; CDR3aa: CASSLVSYNEQFF